This T cell receptor (beta chain) was recorded in a study of blood T cell repertoires in COVID-19. Study context: Samples representing acute and convalescent COVID-19 were sourced from the United States, Italy and Spain. T cells, B-cell-depleted T cells, or PBMCs supplied cDNA or gDNA.

Per the original methods: Estimates of nucleated cell counts were drawn from the amplification of reference gene primers. The assay was immunoSEQ multiplex PCR, and TCRdb's table has in-frame clones only and misses some. V and J calls and clone size are given by that table; D and trimming were obtained from the DNA. The table has more than 110,000 clones, 82% seen once. V gave up 2 bases and J gave up 4 bases, with 17 bases separating them. The CDR3 sequence is 16 residues long. Germline V lookup: CDR1 SGHNT, CDR2 YYREEE (reference sequence). The chain carries TRBV5-4 and TRBJ2-3; D is undetermined. The source is an elderly woman with acute or convalescent COVID-19. The sequencing sample was made of peripheral blood. The CDR3, as DNA: TGTGCCAGCAGCTTTCGACAATTTTTGGGTCCAGATACGCAGTATTTT. This gives the protein CASSFRQFLGPDTQYF.